A selection of T cell receptor beta chains follows, all from one sample in a study of cytomegalovirus exposure and HLA in healthy donors. Libraries were prepared by immunoSEQ multiplex PCR; TCRdb keeps only in-frame clonotypes and omits some of them. The sample consists of roughly 100,000 clones, 65% to 85% of them appearing once. The sequencing input was PBMCs. All receptors come from a male donor in good health and CMV-seropositive. CDR3s include the opening cysteine and the closing phenylalanine or tryptophan. D genes are given only for firm matches. Size values are once, few and many counts, or a class for expanded clones, and some rows have none.

clone_size,j_call,v_call,d_call,cdr3_aa,cdr3_nt
NA,TRBJ2-7,TRBV7-2,TRBD1,CASSNDRGRGYEQYF,TGTGCCAGCAGCAACGACAGGGGGCGCGGCTACGAGCAGTACTTC
NA,TRBJ2-3,TRBV28,TRBD2,CASTPPSGGGDTQYF,TGTGCCAGCACCCCACCCAGCGGGGGTGGAGATACGCAGTATTTT
NA,TRBJ1-1,TRBV6-1,NA,CASSERGGGTEAFF,TGTGCCAGCAGTGAAAGGGGAGGAGGCACTGAAGCTTTCTTT
few,TRBJ2-1,TRBV28,NA,CASSIPLRGDEQFF,TGTGCCAGCAGTATCCCTCTGCGGGGTGATGAGCAGTTCTTC
NA,TRBJ2-7,TRBV7-9,NA,CASSLVQYEQYF,TGTGCCAGCAGCTTAGTCCAGTACGAGCAGTACTTC
few,TRBJ2-3,TRBV5-1,TRBD1,CASSFLTGITDTQYF,TGCGCCAGCAGCTTCTTGACAGGGATCACAGATACGCAGTATTTT
few,TRBJ2-3,TRBV7-2,TRBD2,CASSPTSGGPLDTQYF,TGTGCCAGCAGCCCGACTAGCGGGGGGCCCTTGGATACGCAGTATTTT
NA,TRBJ1-1,TRBV10-2,TRBD1,CASSRDRVNTEAFF,TGCGCCAGCAGCCGCGACAGGGTTAACACTGAAGCTTTCTTT
NA,TRBJ2-7,TRBV7-6,TRBD1,CASGDRVGSYEQYF,TGTGCCAGCGGCGACAGGGTGGGCTCCTACGAGCAGTACTTC
NA,TRBJ2-7,TRBV2,TRBD1,CASSDRTGGSDEQYF,TGTGCCAGCAGTGATAGGACAGGGGGCAGCGACGAGCAGTACTTC
NA,TRBJ2-1,TRBV7-2,NA,CASSLGLLVF,TGTGCCAGCAGCCTAGGACTGTTGGTCTTC
NA,TRBJ2-1,TRBV29-1,TRBD1,CSGDRGGSKQFF,TGCAGCGGGGACAGGGGGGGCTCAAAGCAGTTCTTC
once,TRBJ1-3,TRBV25-1,NA,CASSGLRNTIYF,TGTGCCAGCAGTGGGCTCCGAAACACCATATATTTT
NA,TRBJ2-3,TRBV6-1,NA,CASSGNPRGGTDTQYF,TGTGCCAGCAGTGGAAACCCCCGCGGGGGCACAGATACGCAGTATTTT
few,TRBJ2-7,TRBV15,NA,CATSTGNSYEQYF,TGTGCCACCAGTACAGGGAACTCCTACGAGCAGTACTTC
many,TRBJ2-3,TRBV21-1,NA,CASSTRSTSGKTDTQYF,TGTGCCAGCAGCACCCGATCGACTAGCGGGAAAACAGATACGCAGTATTTT
NA,TRBJ1-2,TRBV6-1,NA,CASSAKQGFGSYGYTF,TGTGCCAGCAGTGCAAAACAGGGATTTGGTTCCTATGGCTACACCTTC
NA,TRBJ2-5,TRBV27,NA,CASRANGETQYF,TGTGCCAGCAGGGCGAACGGGGAGACCCAGTACTTC
NA,TRBJ2-7,TRBV4-2,NA,CASSQGMGGSGEDEQYF,TGTGCCAGCAGCCAAGGGATGGGTGGTTCAGGGGAAGACGAGCAGTACTTC
NA,TRBJ2-2,TRBV7-9,NA,CSSSSYTGELFF,TGTTCCAGCAGCTCATACACCGGGGAGCTGTTTTTT
NA,TRBJ2-2,TRBV19,TRBD1,CASRDRVLRNTGELFF,TGTGCCAGCCGGGACAGGGTCCTTCGGAACACCGGGGAGCTGTTTTTT
NA,TRBJ1-2,TRBV6-5,NA,CASRAEWGYPF,TGTGCCAGCAGGGCTGAGTGGGGCTACCCCTTC